The next 25 T cell receptor beta chains were all read from a single sample in a study of blood T cell repertoires in COVID-19. The protocol was immunoSEQ multiplex PCR, while the TCRdb copy is restricted to in-frame clones and leaves out a portion. The sample records hundreds of thousands of clones, 80% to 85% being singletons. What was sequenced was peripheral blood. These receptors all stem from a woman older than 75 with active or convalescent COVID-19.

The chain has TRBV19 and TRBJ2-1; the D gene is possibly TRBD1 (8 bases). The germline V gene encodes CDR1 LNHDA and CDR2 SQIVND (reference sequence). Trimming took off 9 bases at V and 3 bases at J, with 18 bases between the two ends. This CDR3 contains 15 residues. The CDR3 DNA sequence: TGTGCCAGCAAATTGACAGGGGAGGGCTACAATGAGCAGTTCTTC. The encoded protein is CASKLTGEGYNEQFF.

The chain uses TRBV7-8 and TRBJ1-6, with D possibly matching TRBD1 (6 bases). CDR1 and CDR2 from the germline V gene are SGHVS and FQNEAQ. This CDR3 contains 18 residues. V lost 5 bases and J lost 11, with 28 bases in between. Here the CDR3 reads CASSPPFLGQSEGPPLHF. The DNA of the CDR3 is TGTGCCAGCAGCCCCCCCTTCCTCGGACAGTCCGAAGGTCCACCCCTCCACTTT.

The V call is TRBV19, the J call TRBJ1-1; unclear D gene. The CDR3 runs to 14 residues. CDR1 and CDR2 (germline): LNHDA, SQIVND (reference sequence). Trimming stripped 4 bases from V and 2 bases from J, with 11 bases between. The DNA for the CDR3 is TGTGCCAGTAGTAAGACACGGTCCAACACTGAAGCTTTCTTT. This sequence encodes CASSKTRSNTEAFF.

This chain connects TRBV29-1 to TRBJ1-3; D is uncertain. This CDR3 has 13 residues. V was shortened by 4 bases and J by 0 bases, with 7 bases between the two germline ends. Germline V gene sequence: CDR1 SQVTM, CDR2 ANQGSEA. The CDR3 loop is CSVARSSGNTIYF. The CDR3, as DNA: TGCAGCGTTGCGAGGAGCTCTGGAAACACCATATATTTT.

This clone occurred a few times. The genes are TRBV7-8 and TRBJ1-1; D remains unclear. Germline CDR1 and CDR2: SGHVS and FQNEAQ. This CDR3 spans 13 amino acids. V lost 1 base and J lost 4, with 7 bases in between. The DNA for the CDR3 is TGTGCCAGCAGCTTAGGCTCGGGCACTGAAGCTTTCTTT. It encodes CASSLGSGTEAFF.

The genes are TRBV18 and TRBJ1-6, with D possibly TRBD1 on 5 matching bases. This CDR3 contains 15 residues. The germline V gene encodes CDR1 KGHSH and CDR2 LQKENI. V was clipped by 3 bases and J by 7 bases, with 13 bases between them. This CDR3 reads CASSPQTGGNSPLHF. The DNA for the CDR3 is TGTGCCAGCTCACCCCAGACCGGGGGGAATTCACCCCTCCACTTT. The complete variable domain, with remaining parts taken from reference TRBV18 and TRBJ1-6, reads NAGVMQNPRHLVRRRGQEARLRCSPMKGHSHVYWYRQLPEEGLKFMVYLQKENIIDESGMPKERFSAEFPKEGPSILRIQQVVRGDSAAYFCASSPQTGGNSPLHFGNGTRLTVT.

The chain combines TRBV27 with TRBJ2-7; D may be TRBD2 (5 bases). The CDR3 totals 14 residues. The germline gives CDR1 MNHEY, CDR2 SMNVEV (reference sequence). Trimming stripped 5 bases from V and 2 bases from J, with 13 bases between. The CDR3 DNA is TGTGCCAGCAGTCCCAACGGGCGGGCCTACGAGCAGTACTTC. Its translation: CASSPNGRAYEQYF.

The chain carries TRBV11-2 and TRBJ2-4, with D perhaps matching TRBD2 (5 bases). There are 13 residues in the CDR3. Trimming took off 3 bases at V and 6 bases at J, with 9 bases between the two ends. Looked up from germline, CDR1 is SGHAT and CDR2 is FQNNGV. CDR3 in amino acids: CASSLRAGNIQYF. As DNA, the CDR3 is TGTGCCAGCAGCTTGCGGGCAGGAAACATTCAGTACTTC.

The rearrangement links TRBV5-1 to TRBJ2-2; 12 bases agree with TRBD2. Unmatched junction bases numbered 2, after V lost 4 bases and J lost 1 base. There are 16 residues in the CDR3. The V gene's germline CDR1 is SGHRS and CDR2 YFSETQ. This CDR3 is CASSRTSGENTGELFF. In DNA form, the CDR3 reads TGCGCCAGCAGCAGGACTAGCGGGGAGAACACCGGGGAGCTGTTTTTT. The full variable domain, rest sourced from reference TRBV5-1 and TRBJ2-2, is KAGVTQTPRYLIKTRGQQVTLSCSPISGHRSVSWYQQTPGQGLQFLFEYFSETQRNKGNFPGRFSGRQFSNSRSEMNVSTLELGDSALYLCASSRTSGENTGELFFGEGSRLTVL.

The chain uses TRBV9 and TRBJ2-1; 7 bases line up with TRBD2. Germline CDR1 and CDR2: SGDLS and YYNGEE. V dropped 1 base and J dropped 4; count of bases not matched to a gene: 5. The CDR3 runs to 15 residues. In nucleotides, the CDR3 is TGTGCCAGCAGCGTAACAGCGGGGATTTACAATGAGCAGTTCTTC. Its translation is CASSVTAGIYNEQFF.

The gene calls are TRBV4-3 and TRBJ2-1, with D tentatively TRBD1 (6 bases). Germline CDR1 reads LGHNA; CDR2 reads YSLEER. This CDR3 comprises 13 residues. Trimming pared 0 bases from V and 12 bases from J, leaving 12 bases between. The CDR3 DNA reads TGCGCCAGCAGCCAAGAACGCCCGGACAGGCAGTTCTTC. Protein sequence: CASSQERPDRQFF.

J is TRBJ2-7 and V is TRBV11-2; a possible D gene is TRBD2 (5 bases). Germline values: CDR1 SGHAT, CDR2 FQNNGV. The CDR3 runs 13 residues. V was cut by 5 bases and J by 3 bases, with 11 bases left in between. CDR3 sequence (DNA): TGTGCCAGCAGCACCGGACTCCACTACGAGCAGTACTTC. Its protein product is CASSTGLHYEQYF.

The gene calls are TRBV7-2 and TRBJ2-5; D is perhaps TRBD1 (5 bases). Germline V gives CDR1 SGHTA, CDR2 FQGNSA. V was cut by 2 bases and J by 3 bases, with 7 bases left in between. CDR3 length equals 13 residues. In DNA form, the CDR3 reads TGTGCCAGCAGCTTAATCAGGGAAGAGACCCAGTACTTC. As protein: CASSLIREETQYF.

This clone was seen a handful of times. The gene calls are TRBV7-9 and TRBJ1-4, with D unresolved. This CDR3 contains 14 residues. The V end lost 5 bases, the J end lost 4 bases, and 11 bases lay between the germline ends. CDR1 is SEHNR and CDR2 is FQNEAQ in the germline V gene (reference sequence). CDR3 coding DNA: TGTGCCAGCAGCCTTGCGGGATATAATGAAAAACTGTTTTTT. It encodes CASSLAGYNEKLFF.

The genes are TRBV2 and TRBJ1-2, with no clear D. The CDR3 covers 16 residues. Germline lookup yields CDR1 SNHLY and CDR2 FYNNEI. The germline V and J ends were trimmed by 6 bases and 2 bases, with 19 bases remaining between them. The CDR3 region has the DNA TGTGCCAGCAGCCCGGATTCTGGGAGGGCAAACTATGGCTACACCTTC. Protein product: CASSPDSGRANYGYTF.

The V and J genes are TRBV18 and TRBJ2-3; D ambiguous. The V gene's germline CDR1 is KGHSH and CDR2 LQKENI. Trimming shortened V by 6 bases and J by 7 bases, and 11 bases separated the two germline ends. The CDR3 spans 12 residues. The CDR3 region has the DNA TGTGCCAGCTCTTCGACCGACTATACGCAGTATTTT. Encoded protein: CASSSTDYTQYF.

This sequence joins TRBV19 and TRBJ2-7, with 8 bases matching TRBD2. The CDR3 is 13 residues long. Germline assignment: CDR1 LNHDA and CDR2 SQIVND (reference sequence). V was clipped by 2 bases and J by 7 bases; unmatched bases: 4. The DNA of the CDR3 is TGTGCCAGTAGTATAAGGACTAGCTGGGAGCAGTACTTC. It is translated as CASSIRTSWEQYF. Supplemented by reference TRBV19 and TRBJ2-7, the full variable domain reads DGGITQSPKYLFRKEGQNVTLSCEQNLNHDAMYWYRQDPGQGLRLIYYSQIVNDFQKGDIAEGYSVSREKKESFPLTVTSAQKNPTAFYLCASSIRTSWEQYFGPGTRLTVT.

The chain has TRBV25-1 and TRBJ2-3; D might be TRBD2 (5 bases). The V end lost 0 bases, the J end lost 0 bases, and 13 bases lay between the germline ends. CDR3 size: 17 residues. CDR1 and CDR2 (germline): MGHDK, SYGVNS. CDR3 sequence (DNA): TGTGCCAGCAGTGAATATAATGGCGGGTCTAGCACAGATACGCAGTATTTT. Translation gives CASSEYNGGSSTDTQYF.

This clone was counted a few times. The chain joins TRBV6-1 to TRBJ2-7; D is uncertain. This CDR3 comprises 11 residues. Germline CDR1 is MNHNS and CDR2 is SASEGT. Trimming pared 1 base from V and 10 bases from J, leaving 8 bases between. The CDR3 DNA reads TGTGCCAGCAGTGAAGGAGTTAACCAGTACTTC. Translating it yields CASSEGVNQYF.

This clone was observed a handful of times. The chain recombines TRBV6-5 with TRBJ2-1; 10 bases map to TRBD2. Germline CDR1 and CDR2: MNHEY and SVGAGI. This CDR3 has 14 amino acids. J gave up 4 bases and V 5 bases, and 2 bases lay outside the gene matches. CDR3 amino acids: CASSSGRAYNEQFF. Here the CDR3 DNA reads TGTGCCAGCAGTAGCGGGAGGGCTTACAATGAGCAGTTCTTC.

The genes are TRBV2 and TRBJ1-5; D may be TRBD1 (6 bases). This CDR3 is 14 amino acids long. V shed 8 bases and J shed 3 bases, with 14 bases lying between them. CDR1 SNHLY and CDR2 FYNNEI come from the germline V gene. The CDR3 sequence: CASSEQGINQPQHF. CDR3 sequence (DNA): TGTGCCAGCTCAGAACAGGGAATCAATCAGCCCCAGCATTTT.

This chain uses TRBV9 with TRBJ1-2, with D possibly being TRBD1 (5 bases). The CDR3 consists of 15 residues. V dropped 0 bases and J dropped 7 bases, with 16 bases sitting between them. Germline CDR1 and CDR2: SGDLS and YYNGEE. The CDR3 nucleotides read TGTGCCAGCAGCGTAGACTTCCGGACAAGTGGTGGCTACACCTTC. It specifies CASSVDFRTSGGYTF. The full variable domain, with the rest looked up from reference TRBV9 and TRBJ1-2, is DSGVTQTPKHLITATGQRVTLRCSPRSGDLSVYWYQQSLDQGLQFLIQYYNGEERAKGNILERFSAQQFPDLHSELNLSSLELGDSALYFCASSVDFRTSGGYTFGSGTRLTVV.

The gene calls are TRBV20-1 and TRBJ2-5; D call uncertain. Germline V lookup: CDR1 DFQATT, CDR2 SNEGSKA (reference sequence). The CDR3 runs 11 residues. Trimming pared 6 bases from V and 4 bases from J, leaving 9 bases between. CDR3 DNA: TGCAGTGCCCGACTCGGAGAGACCCAGTACTTC. Protein: CSARLGETQYF.

The CDR3 DNA sequence: TGTGCCAGCAGTTACTCGAGGGTATACAATGAGCAGTTCTTC. This encodes CASSYSRVYNEQFF. The chain links TRBV6-6 to TRBJ2-1, with D perhaps TRBD2 (5 bases). This CDR3 is 14 amino acids long. Per the germline V gene, CDR1 is MNHNY and CDR2 is SVGAGI (reference sequence). The germline V and J ends were trimmed by 0 bases and 4 bases, with 7 bases remaining between them.

The rearrangement joins TRBV7-2 to TRBJ2-3; the D gene is possibly TRBD2 (7 bases). This CDR3 has 13 amino acids. V was cut by 5 bases and J by 9 bases, with 15 bases left in between. Per the germline V gene, CDR1 is SGHTA and CDR2 is FQGNSA. CDR3 nucleotides: TGTGCCAGCAGCCTTCGGGGGGCAAACACGCAGTATTTT. Protein: CASSLRGANTQYF.